The 16 T cell receptor beta chains below were found in one sample sequenced in a study of radiation and T cells in renal cell carcinoma. Sequencing was performed with immunoSEQ multiplex PCR; in TCRdb, only in-frame clones are kept and a portion is missing. The profile shows approximately 150,000 clones, roughly 90% of them singletons. Sample time point: blood 4 weeks post-SBRT, at nephrectomy. Treatment described: 15 Gy SBRT to primary tumor, nephrectomy 4 weeks later. The source material was blood, sampled from a patient whose treatment included radiotherapy and nephrectomy. Every receptor here comes from a woman in her fifties or sixties with renal cell carcinoma.

The rearrangement uses TRBV28 and TRBJ1-2, with 7 bases fitting TRBD1. In germline, CDR1 is MDHEN, CDR2 SYDVKM. CDR3 length equals 13 residues. J lost 5 bases, V lost 5 bases, and 5 bases had no gene match. The CDR3 spells CASSAGTEYGYTF. The CDR3 nucleotides read TGTGCCAGCAGTGCCGGGACAGAATATGGCTACACCTTC.

J is TRBJ1-5 and V is TRBV2; D not resolved. The CDR3 consists of 14 residues. Trimming pared 2 bases from V and 3 bases from J, leaving 8 bases between. The germline V gene encodes CDR1 SNHLY and CDR2 FYNNEI. CDR3: CASSERRTNQPQHF. The CDR3 DNA is TGTGCCAGCAGTGAACGGCGGACCAATCAGCCCCAGCATTTT.

This sequence joins TRBV5-1 and TRBJ2-1; TRBD2 is a possible D gene (6 bases). The CDR3 extends over 15 amino acids. V dropped 2 bases and J dropped 7 bases, with 16 bases sitting between them. Germline V CDR1 and CDR2: SGHRS, YFSETQ. The DNA of the CDR3 is TGCGCCAGCAGCTTTGGTCCTCAACTAGCTAATGAGCAGTTCTTC. Translating it yields CASSFGPQLANEQFF. Combining the CDR3 with reference TRBV5-1 and TRBJ2-1 gives the whole variable domain KAGVTQTPRYLIKTRGQQVTLSCSPISGHRSVSWYQQTPGQGLQFLFEYFSETQRNKGNFPGRFSGRQFSNSRSEMNVSTLELGDSALYLCASSFGPQLANEQFFGPGTRLTVL.

V usage is TRBV2 and J usage is TRBJ1-6; D remains unclear. This CDR3 spans 14 amino acids. From germline, CDR1 is SNHLY and CDR2 FYNNEI. With 2 bases removed from V and 13 bases from J, the gap between germline ends came to 15 bases. CDR3 DNA sequence: TGTGCCAGCAGTGAAAAGGGTTCCTATTATCCCCTCCACTTT. Its translation is CASSEKGSYYPLHF. Combining the CDR3 with reference TRBV2 and TRBJ1-6 gives the whole variable domain EPEVTQTPSHQVTQMGQEVILRCVPISNHLYFYWYRQILGQKVEFLVSFYNNEISEKSEIFDDQFSVERPDGSNFTLKIRSTKLEDSAMYFCASSEKGSYYPLHFGNGTRLTVT.

The genes are TRBV19 and TRBJ2-7; possibly TRBD1 or TRBD2 for D (6 bases each). The length of the CDR3 is 15 residues. Germline CDR1 is LNHDA and CDR2 is SQIVND (reference sequence). The V and J ends lost 1 base and 0 bases respectively, with 10 bases between them. The CDR3 loop reads CASSIGRGYSYEQYF. In nucleotides, the CDR3 is TGTGCCAGTAGTATAGGGAGGGGGTACTCCTACGAGCAGTACTTC.

V is TRBV19 and J is TRBJ1-2; the match to TRBD1 covers 9 bases. The V gene's germline CDR1 is LNHDA and CDR2 SQIVND (reference sequence). V shed 6 bases and J 7 bases; nucleotides not matched to a gene: 3. The CDR3 has 12 residues. CDR3 nucleotides: TGTGCCAGTAGACGGACAGGGGTTGGCTACACCTTC. Its protein is CASRRTGVGYTF.

The chain employs TRBV2 and TRBJ2-3, with 12 bases fitting TRBD2. Germline V CDR1 and CDR2: SNHLY, FYNNEI. The CDR3 sequence is 17 residues long. Trimming took 4 bases from V and 2 from J; bases not matched to a gene: 7. CDR3 in amino acids: CASSVLAGGPYTDTQYF. The CDR3 region has the DNA TGTGCCAGCAGTGTGCTAGCGGGAGGGCCTTACACAGATACGCAGTATTTT.

CDR3 sequence (DNA): TGTGCCAGCAGCCGGAGGGTAGGCAAAAACATTCAGTACTTC. Translated: CASSRRVGKNIQYF. The J gene is TRBJ2-4, the V gene TRBV14; perhaps TRBD2 as D (6 bases). The V end was cut by 4 bases, the J end by 3 bases, with 10 bases between. CDR3 length equals 14 residues. Looked up from germline, CDR1 is SGHDN and CDR2 is FVKESK.

This clone was observed once. This chain links TRBV5-4 with TRBJ1-2; TRBD1 aligns across 9 bases. V shed 6 bases, J shed 2 bases, and the junction held 5 bases outside the gene matches. The length of the CDR3 is 14 residues. Germline lookup yields CDR1 SGHNT and CDR2 YYREEE (reference sequence). In DNA, the CDR3 is TGTGCCAGCATCACAGGGGGCTCAAACTATGGCTACACCTTC. Residues: CASITGGSNYGYTF.

About this clone itself: Additional DNA sequences in this sample encode the identical CDR3. The chain combines TRBV5-1 with TRBJ2-5; 7 bases agree with TRBD2. Germline-derived CDR1 and CDR2 are SGHRS and YFSETQ. The trim removed 4 bases at V and 1 base at J, leaving 1 base unmatched. This CDR3 is 13 amino acids long. The CDR3, as DNA: TGCGCCAGCAGCCCGGGGGGCCAAGAGACCCAGTACTTC. It is translated as CASSPGGQETQYF.

This chain uses TRBV6-6 with TRBJ2-7, with TRBD1 identical over 9 bases. The CDR3 length is 16 residues. In germline, CDR1 is MNHNY, CDR2 SVGAGI (reference sequence). V lost 4 bases and J lost 1; bases outside the gene matches: 8. The CDR3 sequence is CASSSEGGQGSYEQYF. The CDR3 DNA sequence: TGTGCCAGCAGTTCAGAGGGGGGACAGGGATCCTACGAGCAGTACTTC.

V and J are TRBV7-8 and TRBJ1-2; no clear D gene. The V and J ends lost 1 base and 4 bases respectively, with 16 bases between them. Germline CDR1 and CDR2: SGHVS and FQNEAQ. The CDR3 length is 16 residues. The CDR3 nucleotides read TGTGCCAGCAGCTTAGGCCTACCCCGGGCAACCTATGGCTACACCTTC. Its protein product is CASSLGLPRATYGYTF. Variable domain in full (rest from reference TRBV7-8 and TRBJ1-2): GAGVSQSPRYKVAKRGQDVALRCDPISGHVSLFWYQQALGQGPEFLTYFQNEAQLDKSGLPSDRFFAERPEGSVSTLKIQRTQQEDSAVYLCASSLGLPRATYGYTFGSGTRLTVV.

The rearrangement links TRBV7-2 to TRBJ2-7, with 9 bases aligning to TRBD2. The CDR3 spans 15 residues. Germline V gives CDR1 SGHTA, CDR2 FQGNSA. The trim removed 2 bases at V and 4 bases at J, leaving 6 bases unmatched. This CDR3 is CASSLLGTSQYEQYF. The CDR3 DNA follows: TGTGCCAGCAGCTTATTAGGGACTAGCCAATACGAGCAGTACTTC. The entire variable domain, with the rest obtained from reference TRBV7-2 and TRBJ2-7, is as follows: GAGVSQSPSNKVTEKGKDVELRCDPISGHTALYWYRQSLGQGLEFLIYFQGNSAPDKSGLPSDRFSAERTGGSVSTLTIQRTQQEDSAVYLCASSLLGTSQYEQYFGPGTRLTVT.

This sequence joins TRBV28 and TRBJ1-1, with D possibly matching TRBD1 (5 bases). Germline-derived CDR1 and CDR2 are MDHEN and SYDVKM. The length of the CDR3 is 13 residues. V was clipped by 6 bases and J by 5 bases, with 13 bases between them. The CDR3 spells CASSNGGWTEAFF. DNA for the CDR3: TGTGCCAGCAGCAATGGGGGGTGGACTGAAGCTTTCTTT.

The chain recombines TRBV6-4 with TRBJ1-4; unclear D gene. The length of the CDR3 is 12 residues. The V gene's germline CDR1 is MRHNA and CDR2 SNTAGT. The V end lost 6 bases, the J end lost 8 bases, and 10 bases lay between the germline ends. CDR3 sequence: CASSPKPEKLFF. The CDR3 nucleotides are TGTGCCAGCAGCCCCAAACCGGAAAAACTGTTTTTT.

The CDR3 coding sequence is TGTGCCAGCTCACCACAGGGTGGTAGGTTCTCTGGAAACACCATATATTTT. The encoded protein is CASSPQGGRFSGNTIYF. The V gene is TRBV18, the J gene TRBJ1-3; the D is unclear. This CDR3 is built from 17 residues. The V gene's germline CDR1 is KGHSH and CDR2 LQKENI. The V end was cut by 1 base, the J end by 0 bases, with 13 bases between. The entire variable domain, with the rest obtained from reference TRBV18 and TRBJ1-3, is as follows: NAGVMQNPRHLVRRRGQEARLRCSPMKGHSHVYWYRQLPEEGLKFMVYLQKENIIDESGMPKERFSAEFPKEGPSILRIQQVVRGDSAAYFCASSPQGGRFSGNTIYFGEGSWLTVV.